Listed below are T cell receptor beta chains from one sample, sequenced in a study of T-cell memory formation after mild COVID-19. TCRdb redid the calling of the 5' RACE reads with MiXCR, one entry per CDR3 protein. The sample consists of about 84,000 distinct CDR3 sequences, approximately 15% of them appearing once. The source material was PBMCs or a T cell subset sorted from them (not recorded which). The receptors shown here come from an adult woman who had mild COVID-19 (a few samples of this study predate the infection). Cell type and time point are not known. Both conserved end residues are trimmed from each CDR3.

v_gene | len | CDR3aa
TRBV7-9 | 10 | ASSFEQPEQY
TRBV12-3/TRBV12-4 | 11 | ASRLGGNTEAF
TRBV2 | 12 | ASSVYRANTEAF
TRBV7-9 | 11 | ASSFTVGETQY
TRBV7-8 | 14 | ASSFLPPGGGNEQF
TRBV9 | 13 | ASSPSSGTPYEQY
TRBV5-6 | 13 | ASSPGTSNTGELF
TRBV7-9 | 11 | ASSYLDNTEAF
TRBV20-1 | 11 | SAVSGSYDEQF
TRBV29-1 | 12 | SVVTGWGGLEAF
TRBV21-1 | 19 | ASSNHAGEGGDGIAKNIQY
TRBV20-1 | 12 | SARDRGRDYEQY
TRBV12-3/TRBV12-4 | 15 | ASSLSQGTAMNTEAF
TRBV5-1 | 13 | ASSLVTTGEETQY
TRBV12-3/TRBV12-4 | 12 | ASLSRTPGDEQF
TRBV6-2/TRBV6-3 | 10 | ASSYQNNEQF
TRBV7-2 | 12 | ASSFTGTAHEQF
TRBV6-5 | 12 | ASSYSATGKELF
TRBV6-5 | 12 | ASSPNPGDHTQY
TRBV5-5 | 14 | ASSLLETIPDYEQF
TRBV6-5 | 12 | ASRDSRVGSEQY
TRBV23-1 | 12 | ASSPRQTQETQY
TRBV12-3/TRBV12-4 | 13 | ASSFIPPVADTQY
TRBV5-4 | 17 | ASSLPAASGGLAYNEQF
TRBV7-9 | 11 | ASSLPGRYGYT
TRBV7-6 | 11 | ASSRDSTDTQY
TRBV4-3 | 16 | ASSPREFRVTSYNEQF
TRBV9 | 12 | ASSVQSIPYEQY